This T cell receptor (beta chain) was retrieved from a study of blood T cell repertoires in COVID-19. Study information: Acute and convalescent COVID-19 specimens originated in the United States, Italy and Spain. The cDNA or gDNA used as material had been derived from T cells, B-cell-depleted T cells, or PBMCs.

V lost 7 bases and J lost 0, with 15 bases in between. Germline V lookup: CDR1 LNHDA, CDR2 SQIVND (reference sequence). CDR3 length: 16 residues. Under the authors' procedure: How many nucleated cells were present was estimated from reference gene primer amplification. The assay was immunoSEQ multiplex PCR, and TCRdb's table has in-frame clones only and misses some. V and J calls and clone size are given by that table; D and trimming were obtained from the DNA. Of 200,000 to 250,000 clones in the sample, around 83% were seen once. The gene calls are TRBV19 and TRBJ2-2, with D possibly being TRBD2 (6 bases). The sample was peripheral blood. This clonotype was sampled from a human donor in a cohort sampled during active COVID-19. CDR3 coding DNA: TGTGCCAGTAACTCCCCCGGGAGCCCGAACACCGGGGAGCTGTTTTTT. It encodes CASNSPGSPNTGELFF.